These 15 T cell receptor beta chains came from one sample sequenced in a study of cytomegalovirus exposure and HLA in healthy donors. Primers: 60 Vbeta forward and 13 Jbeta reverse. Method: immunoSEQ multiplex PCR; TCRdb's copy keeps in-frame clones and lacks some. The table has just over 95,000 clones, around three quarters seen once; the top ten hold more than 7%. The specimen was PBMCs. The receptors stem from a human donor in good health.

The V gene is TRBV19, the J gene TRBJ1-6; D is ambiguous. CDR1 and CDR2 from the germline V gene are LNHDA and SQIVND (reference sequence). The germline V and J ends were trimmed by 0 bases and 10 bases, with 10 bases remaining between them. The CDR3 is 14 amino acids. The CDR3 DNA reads TGTGCCAGTAGTATAGATCTCGGGGAGTCACCCCTCCACTTT. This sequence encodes CASSIDLGESPLHF.

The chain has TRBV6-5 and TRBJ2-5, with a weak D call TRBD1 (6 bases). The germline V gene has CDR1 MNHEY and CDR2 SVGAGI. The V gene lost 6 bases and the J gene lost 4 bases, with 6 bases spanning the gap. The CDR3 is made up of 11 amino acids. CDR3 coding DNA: TGTGCCAGCAGCAGGGGAGAGACCCAGTACTTC. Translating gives CASSRGETQYF.

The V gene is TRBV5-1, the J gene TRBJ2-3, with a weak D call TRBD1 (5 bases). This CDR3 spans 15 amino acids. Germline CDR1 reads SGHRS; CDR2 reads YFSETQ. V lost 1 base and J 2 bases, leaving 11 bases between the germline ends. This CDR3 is CASSLSDSFTDTQYF. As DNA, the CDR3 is TGCGCCAGCAGCTTGTCTGACAGTTTCACAGATACGCAGTATTTT.

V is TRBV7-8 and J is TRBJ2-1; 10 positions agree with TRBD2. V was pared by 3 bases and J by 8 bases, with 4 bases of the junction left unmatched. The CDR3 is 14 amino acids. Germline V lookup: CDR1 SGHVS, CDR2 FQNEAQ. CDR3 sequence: CASSLGLALDEQFF. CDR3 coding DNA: TGTGCCAGCAGCTTGGGACTAGCGCTCGATGAGCAGTTCTTC.

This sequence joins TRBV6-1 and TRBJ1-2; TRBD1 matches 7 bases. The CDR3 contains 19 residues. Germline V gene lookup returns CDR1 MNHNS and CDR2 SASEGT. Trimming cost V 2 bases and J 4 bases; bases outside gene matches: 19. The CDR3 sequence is CASSEYRDSRNLHLYGYTF. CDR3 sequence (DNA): TGTGCCAGCAGTGAATACCGGGACAGTCGCAATCTACACCTCTATGGCTACACCTTC.

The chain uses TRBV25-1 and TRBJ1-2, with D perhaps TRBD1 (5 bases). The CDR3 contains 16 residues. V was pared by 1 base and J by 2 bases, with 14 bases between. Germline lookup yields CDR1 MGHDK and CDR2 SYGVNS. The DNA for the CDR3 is TGTGCCAGCAGTGAATCTAATGCAGGGAGGAACTATGGCTACACCTTC. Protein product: CASSESNAGRNYGYTF.

In DNA form, the CDR3 reads TGTGCCAGCAGTGACTCAGCGGAGCCGCAAGAGACCCAGTACTTC. Amino acid sequence: CASSDSAEPQETQYF. This chain connects TRBV6-1 to TRBJ2-5; D is perhaps TRBD2 (5 bases). V was shortened by 3 bases and J by 2 bases, with 13 bases between the two germline ends. The CDR3 is 15 residues long. Germline-derived CDR1 and CDR2 are MNHNS and SASEGT.

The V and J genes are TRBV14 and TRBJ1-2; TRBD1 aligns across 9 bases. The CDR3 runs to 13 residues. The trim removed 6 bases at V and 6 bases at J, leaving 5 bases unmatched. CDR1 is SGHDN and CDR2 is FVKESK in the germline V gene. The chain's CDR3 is CASSRDRVNGYTF. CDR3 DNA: TGTGCCAGCAGTCGGGACAGGGTAAATGGCTACACCTTC.

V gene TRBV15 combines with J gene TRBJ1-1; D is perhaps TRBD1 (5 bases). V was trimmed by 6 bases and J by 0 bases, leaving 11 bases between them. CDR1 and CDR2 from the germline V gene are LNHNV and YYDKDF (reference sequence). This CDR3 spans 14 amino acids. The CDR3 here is CATREGYLNTEAFF. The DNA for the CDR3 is TGTGCCACCAGGGAGGGGTACTTGAACACTGAAGCTTTCTTT.

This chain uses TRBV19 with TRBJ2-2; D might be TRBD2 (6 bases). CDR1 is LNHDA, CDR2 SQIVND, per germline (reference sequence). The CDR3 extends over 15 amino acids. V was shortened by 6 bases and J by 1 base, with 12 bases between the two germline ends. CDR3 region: CASRSGAVNTGELFF. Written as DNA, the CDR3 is TGTGCCAGTAGGTCGGGAGCCGTGAACACCGGGGAGCTGTTTTTT. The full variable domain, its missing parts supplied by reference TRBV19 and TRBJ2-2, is DGGITQSPKYLFRKEGQNVTLSCEQNLNHDAMYWYRQDPGQGLRLIYYSQIVNDFQKGDIAEGYSVSREKKESFPLTVTSAQKNPTAFYLCASRSGAVNTGELFFGEGSRLTVL.

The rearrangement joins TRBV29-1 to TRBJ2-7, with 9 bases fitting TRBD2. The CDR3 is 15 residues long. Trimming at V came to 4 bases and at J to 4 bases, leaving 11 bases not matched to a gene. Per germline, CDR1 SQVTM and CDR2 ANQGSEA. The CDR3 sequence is CSVVGRGGRSYEQYF. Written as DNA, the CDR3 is TGCAGCGTTGTGGGGCGGGGGGGCCGGTCGTACGAGCAGTACTTC.

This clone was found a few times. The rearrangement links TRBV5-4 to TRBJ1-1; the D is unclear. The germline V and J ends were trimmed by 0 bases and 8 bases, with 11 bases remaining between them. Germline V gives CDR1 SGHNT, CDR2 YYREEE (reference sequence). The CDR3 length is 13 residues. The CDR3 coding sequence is TGTGCCAGCAGCTTGGTCGGTCATGAGGAAGCTTTCTTT. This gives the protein CASSLVGHEEAFF. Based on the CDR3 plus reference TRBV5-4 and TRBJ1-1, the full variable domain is ETGVTQSPTHLIKTRGQQVTLRCSSQSGHNTVSWYQQALGQGPQFIFQYYREEENGRGNFPPRFSGLQFPNYSSELNVNALELDDSALYLCASSLVGHEEAFFGQGTRLTVV.

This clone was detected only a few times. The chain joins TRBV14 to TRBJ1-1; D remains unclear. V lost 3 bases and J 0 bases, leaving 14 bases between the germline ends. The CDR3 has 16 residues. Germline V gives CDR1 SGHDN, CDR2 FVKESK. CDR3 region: CASSHRSRLLNTEAFF. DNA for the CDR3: TGTGCCAGCAGCCACCGATCTCGACTCTTGAACACTGAAGCTTTCTTT.

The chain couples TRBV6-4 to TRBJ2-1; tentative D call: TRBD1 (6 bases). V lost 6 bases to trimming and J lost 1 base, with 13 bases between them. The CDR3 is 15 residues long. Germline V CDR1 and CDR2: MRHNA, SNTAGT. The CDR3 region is CASSPGTLSYNEQFF. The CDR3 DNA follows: TGTGCCAGCAGCCCCGGGACACTATCCTACAATGAGCAGTTCTTC.

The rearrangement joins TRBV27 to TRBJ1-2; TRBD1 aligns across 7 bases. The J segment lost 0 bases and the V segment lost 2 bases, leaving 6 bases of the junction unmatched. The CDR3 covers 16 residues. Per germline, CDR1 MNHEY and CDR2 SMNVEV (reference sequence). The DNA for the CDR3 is TGTGCCAGCAGTTTAAGACAGGGTCCTTCTAACTATGGCTACACCTTC. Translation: CASSLRQGPSNYGYTF.